The rows below give T cell receptor beta chains drawn from one sample of a study of CD8+ T cells in alopecia areata. Measured with immunoSEQ multiplex PCR; TCRdb has only the in-frame clones, and not every one. Counted here are more than 200,000 clones, about 68% occurring once; the ten biggest clones make up around 1.2%. This specimen was CD4+ T cells sorted from blood, taken at week 0. Every receptor here comes from a human donor with alopecia areata. Both conserved end residues are part of each CDR3. D genes are given only for firm matches. The size entry is marked missing in some rows and otherwise reads once, few, many or a size class.

D gene	J gene	clone size	V gene	CDR3 protein	CDR3 DNA
TRBD1	TRBJ2-6	few	TRBV15	CATSRDWTGAHWGANVLTF	TGTGCCACCAGCAGAGATTGGACAGGGGCCCATTGGGGGGCCAACGTCCTGACTTTC
NA	TRBJ2-1	NA	TRBV6-5	CASSYLARSSYNEQFF	TGTGCCAGCAGTTACTTAGCGAGAAGCTCCTACAATGAGCAGTTCTTC
NA	TRBJ1-2	NA	TRBV5-1	CASSFGGHRGYTF	TGCGCCAGCAGCTTTGGGGGGCATCGTGGCTACACCTTC
NA	TRBJ2-5	few	TRBV29-1	CSVDSGSQETQYF	TGCAGCGTTGACTCTGGGAGTCAAGAGACCCAGTACTTC
NA	TRBJ2-1	NA	TRBV15	CATSRVADNEQFF	TGTGCCACCAGCAGAGTGGCCGACAATGAGCAGTTCTTC
TRBD2	TRBJ2-5	NA	TRBV29-1	CSVQRGAPETQYF	TGCAGCGTCCAGCGGGGGGCCCCAGAGACCCAGTACTTC
NA	TRBJ2-7	NA	TRBV5-1	CASSHATSKAYEQYF	TGCGCCAGCAGCCACGCGACCAGTAAGGCCTACGAGCAGTACTTC
NA	TRBJ2-3	few	TRBV25-1	CASSEYTANTQYF	TGTGCCAGCAGTGAATATACTGCCAATACGCAGTATTTT
TRBD2	TRBJ2-1	NA	TRBV19	CASSMQLADYNEQFF	TGTGCCAGTAGTATGCAACTAGCGGACTACAATGAGCAGTTCTTC
NA	TRBJ2-1	NA	TRBV4-1	CASSQGLAVSSYNEQFF	TGCGCCAGCAGCCAAGGGTTGGCGGTGAGCTCCTACAATGAGCAGTTCTTC
TRBD1	TRBJ2-7	NA	TRBV4-1	CASSARDRYEQYF	TGCGCCAGCAGCGCCCGGGACAGGTACGAGCAGTACTTC
NA	TRBJ2-5	NA	TRBV6-5	CASSYSWGAQETQYF	TGTGCCAGCAGTTACTCCTGGGGGGCCCAAGAGACCCAGTACTTC
NA	TRBJ2-6	few	TRBV29-1	CSVVGAGSGANVLTF	TGCAGCGTTGTCGGTGCGGGATCTGGGGCCAACGTCCTGACTTTC
NA	TRBJ2-2	once	TRBV30	CAWGFGSTTGELFF	TGTGCCTGGGGATTCGGGTCTACCACCGGGGAGCTGTTTTTT
NA	TRBJ1-1	NA	TRBV29-1	CSVAPGSANTEAFF	TGCAGCGTTGCCCCCGGGAGTGCGAACACTGAAGCTTTCTTT
NA	TRBJ2-3	few	TRBV2	CASAQSGHTDTQYF	TGTGCCAGCGCACAAAGCGGGCACACAGATACGCAGTATTTT
NA	TRBJ2-7	once	TRBV30	CAWSLQTGYEQYF	TGTGCCTGGAGTCTTCAGACAGGCTACGAGCAGTACTTC
NA	TRBJ1-1	NA	TRBV30	CAWRGYVTEAFF	TGTGCCTGGAGGGGTTACGTCACTGAAGCTTTCTTT
TRBD2	TRBJ2-1	few	TRBV7-8	CASSLVGGGGGEQFF	TGTGCCAGCAGCTTAGTAGGCGGGGGGGGAGGTGAGCAGTTCTTC
NA	TRBJ2-2	few	TRBV7-3	CASSSGGTGELFF	TGTGCCAGCAGCTCCGGAGGGACCGGGGAGCTGTTTTTT
NA	TRBJ1-5	NA	TRBV6-5	CASSYSGGGNQPQHF	TGTGCCAGCAGTTACTCTGGAGGCGGCAATCAGCCCCAGCATTTT
NA	TRBJ2-6	NA	TRBV25-1	CASGRPGITSSGANVLTF	TGTGCCAGTGGTCGACCAGGGATTACAAGCTCTGGGGCCAACGTCCTGACTTTC
TRBD1	TRBJ2-1	NA	TRBV5-1	CASSPGQVTYNEQFF	TGCGCCAGCAGCCCTGGACAGGTGACCTACAATGAGCAGTTCTTC
NA	TRBJ1-2	few	TRBV4-1	CASRGHSIRDYGYTF	TGCGCCAGCAGGGGACATTCGATTCGGGACTATGGCTACACCTTC
NA	TRBJ2-4	NA	TRBV4-1	CASSQDPSGRAKNIQYF	TGCGCCAGCAGCCAAGACCCCTCAGGGAGAGCCAAAAACATTCAGTACTTC
NA	TRBJ1-2	NA	TRBV29-1	CSVVGGEANYGYTF	TGCAGCGTTGTGGGCGGGGAGGCCAACTATGGCTACACCTTC
NA	TRBJ1-2	NA	TRBV4-1	CASSLGPTLTF	TGCGCCAGCAGCCTCGGGCCTACTTTGACCTTC